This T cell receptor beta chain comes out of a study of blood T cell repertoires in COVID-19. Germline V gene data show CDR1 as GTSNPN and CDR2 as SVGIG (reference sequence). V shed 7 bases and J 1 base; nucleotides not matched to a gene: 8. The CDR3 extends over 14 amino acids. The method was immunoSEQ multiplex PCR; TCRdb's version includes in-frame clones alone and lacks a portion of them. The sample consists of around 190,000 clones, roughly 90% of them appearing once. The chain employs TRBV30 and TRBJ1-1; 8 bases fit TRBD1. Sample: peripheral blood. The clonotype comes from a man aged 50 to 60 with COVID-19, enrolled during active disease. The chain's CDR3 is CASTPGTGNTEAFF. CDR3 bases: TGTGCCTCTACTCCCGGGACAGGGAACACTGAAGCTTTCTTT.